This passage covers 28 T cell receptor beta chains from one sample sequenced in a study of memory CD4+ T cells and cytomegalovirus serostatus. Single viable CD3+CD4+CD8-CD45RO+ cells were sorted as the memory CD4+ T cells. Sequencing used immunoSEQ multiplex PCR; TCRdb keeps in-frame clones, though not all of them. The sample yields 45,000 to 55,000 clones, roughly 78% seen once. Input material: memory CD4+ T cells from blood. Every receptor here comes from an adult in good health and CMV-seronegative.

The rearrangement joins TRBV11-2 to TRBJ2-3, with no clear D. Germline lookup yields CDR1 SGHAT and CDR2 FQNNGV. V lost 2 bases and J lost 4, with 4 bases in between. The CDR3 has 12 residues. CDR3 amino acids: CASSLIPDTQYF. The DNA for the CDR3 is TGTGCCAGCAGCTTAATTCCAGATACGCAGTATTTT.

J is TRBJ2-7 and V is TRBV5-8; no clear D. The germline CDR1 and CDR2 sequences are SGHTS and YDEGEE. This CDR3 has 13 residues. V lost 4 bases and J 6 bases, leaving 14 bases between the germline ends. In nucleotides, the CDR3 is TGTGCCAGCAGCGCTGAACTGGGATTCGAGCAGTACTTC. Translated, it gives CASSAELGFEQYF. Full variable domain (missing parts from reference TRBV5-8 and TRBJ2-7): EAGVTQSPTHLIKTRGQQATLRCSPISGHTSVYWYQQALGLGLQFLLWYDEGEERNRGNFPPRFSGRQFPNYSSELNVNALELEDSALYLCASSAELGFEQYFGPGTRLTVT.

The chain links TRBV7-2 to TRBJ1-2; D is uncertain. CDR3 length: 12 residues. Germline CDR1 and CDR2: SGHTA and FQGNSA. V was clipped by 5 bases and J by 8 bases, with 12 bases between them. Here the CDR3 reads CASSPPMLGYTF. As DNA, the CDR3 is TGTGCCAGCAGCCCTCCTATGCTAGGCTACACCTTC.

This clone was observed a few times. This chain uses TRBV30 with TRBJ1-1, with unresolved D. The CDR3 runs 14 residues. CDR1 GTSNPN and CDR2 SVGIG come from the germline V gene (reference sequence). V lost 0 bases to trimming and J lost 0 bases, with 8 bases between them. CDR3 residues: CAWSVLAVNTEAFF. Here the CDR3 DNA reads TGTGCCTGGAGTGTACTGGCAGTGAACACTGAAGCTTTCTTT.

This clone came up a few times. The V and J genes are TRBV10-1 and TRBJ2-1, with 9 bases identical to TRBD2. J gave up 4 bases and V 6 bases, and 7 bases lay outside the gene matches. The germline gives CDR1 WNHNN, CDR2 SYGVQD (reference sequence). The CDR3 totals 15 residues. DNA for the CDR3: TGCGCCAGCAGCGCGACTAGCGGAAAGTACAATGAGCAGTTCTTC. Its translation is CASSATSGKYNEQFF.

This clone was seen more than once but under ten times. The CDR3 DNA follows: TGTGCCAGCTGTGGCCCTAGGCAGGAGACCCAGTACTTC. Amino acids: CASCGPRQETQYF. This rearrangement joins TRBV28 to TRBJ2-5; D is unresolved. This CDR3 is built from 13 residues. The germline V gene encodes CDR1 MDHEN and CDR2 SYDVKM. Deletions cut 8 bases from V and 5 bases from J, with 15 bases between.

The J gene is TRBJ2-2, the V gene TRBV19; 8 positions match TRBD2. Germline lookup yields CDR1 LNHDA and CDR2 SQIVND (reference sequence). The CDR3 totals 15 residues. Trimming at V came to 10 bases and at J to 0 bases, leaving 7 bases not matched to a gene. The CDR3: CATRGGNTNTGELFF. The DNA of the CDR3 is TGTGCCACCCGGGGGGGGAACACGAACACCGGGGAGCTGTTTTTT.

The chain combines TRBV5-4 with TRBJ2-1; possibly TRBD1 or TRBD2 for D (6 bases each). CDR1 and CDR2 from the germline V gene are SGHNT and YYREEE (reference sequence). V gave up 10 bases and J gave up 1 base, with 24 bases separating them. The CDR3 has 17 residues. The CDR3 loop is CAAHAGGGGASYNEQFF. Here the CDR3 DNA reads TGTGCCGCCCACGCCGGGGGCGGCGGAGCGTCCTACAATGAGCAGTTCTTC.

This clone appeared a single time. The genes are TRBV5-4 and TRBJ2-7; 7 nucleotides agree with TRBD2. Trimming removed 4 bases from V and 3 bases from J; junction bases left unmatched: 10. The CDR3 consists of 15 residues. The germline gives CDR1 SGHNT, CDR2 YYREEE (reference sequence). The CDR3 nucleotides are TGTGCCAGCAGCCTCCCGGCTAGCGGACACTACGAGCAGTACTTC. Residues: CASSLPASGHYEQYF. The variable domain in full, completed from reference TRBV5-4 and TRBJ2-7, reads ETGVTQSPTHLIKTRGQQVTLRCSSQSGHNTVSWYQQALGQGPQFIFQYYREEENGRGNFPPRFSGLQFPNYSSELNVNALELDDSALYLCASSLPASGHYEQYFGPGTRLTVT.

There are a few counts of this clone. The rearrangement links TRBV29-1 to TRBJ1-1; D not resolved. Looked up from germline, CDR1 is SQVTM and CDR2 is ANQGSEA. The ends were cut back, 6 bases at V and 1 base at J, with 6 bases in the middle. The CDR3 has 11 amino acids. CDR3 residues: CSVQQNTEAFF. The CDR3 DNA follows: TGCAGCGTCCAACAGAACACTGAAGCTTTCTTT. The full variable domain, completed using reference TRBV29-1 and TRBJ1-1, is SAVISQKPSRDICQRGTSLTIQCQVDSQVTMMFWYRQQPGQSLTLIATANQGSEATYESGFVIDKFPISRPNLTFSTLTVSNMSPEDSSIYLCSVQQNTEAFFGQGTRLTVV.

CDR3 loop: CASRARDRGRNEQFF. CDR3 in DNA: TGTGCCAGCAGGGCCCGGGACAGGGGTCGAAATGAGCAGTTCTTC. The J gene is TRBJ2-1, the V gene TRBV7-8; 10 bases are a match to TRBD1. The CDR3 is 15 residues long. J was trimmed by 7 bases and V by 6 bases; bases with no gene match: 9. CDR1 SGHVS and CDR2 FQNEAQ come from the germline V gene.

The chain has TRBV2 and TRBJ2-3, with D perhaps matching TRBD2 (6 bases). V lost 7 bases and J 3 bases, leaving 14 bases between the germline ends. The germline V gene encodes CDR1 SNHLY and CDR2 FYNNEI. The CDR3 length is 14 residues. The CDR3 DNA sequence: TGTGCCAGCATAAGTCGGGGGAGTACAGATACGCAGTATTTT. Amino acid sequence: CASISRGSTDTQYF.

The V gene is TRBV4-1, the J gene TRBJ2-1; TRBD2 aligns across 9 bases. The germline V gene has CDR1 MGHRA and CDR2 YSYEKL. The CDR3 extends over 18 amino acids. J lost 8 bases, V lost 1 base, and 15 bases had no gene match. As DNA, the CDR3 is TGCGCCAGCAGCCAAGGGGTTGTGGGTGGCGGGAGGGGTGATGAGCAGTTCTTC. Translation gives CASSQGVVGGGRGDEQFF.

The chain combines TRBV29-1 with TRBJ2-7; 8 bases agree with TRBD2. J gave up 4 bases and V 3 bases, and 14 bases lay outside the gene matches. In germline, CDR1 is SQVTM, CDR2 ANQGSEA. This CDR3 region has 16 residues. The CDR3 DNA reads TGCAGCGTTGAGAATTCCGGGACTAGTGTCGGGTACGAGCAGTACTTC. Translated, it gives CSVENSGTSVGYEQYF.

Only one count was recorded for this clone. This chain joins TRBV19 and TRBJ2-7, with D possibly being TRBD1 (5 bases). Germline loops: CDR1 LNHDA, CDR2 SQIVND (reference sequence). Between the trimmed V and J ends, which lost 6 bases and 7 bases, there was a span of 19 bases. The CDR3 has 14 amino acids. CDR3 bases: TGTGCCAGTAGCAGCAGGGCCCTCCCTGGGGAGCAGTACTTC. Its protein is CASSSRALPGEQYF.

This clone appeared a few times. The chain combines TRBV18 with TRBJ2-1, with a possible D match to TRBD2 (5 bases). V was clipped by 4 bases and J by 7 bases, with 14 bases between them. The CDR3 runs to 14 residues. Germline CDR1 is KGHSH and CDR2 is LQKENI. The CDR3 nucleotides read TGTGCCAGCTCACGTAGCGTTATCGCGAATGAGCAGTTCTTC. This gives the protein CASSRSVIANEQFF.

This clone was counted between two and nine times. The genes are TRBV6-5 and TRBJ2-1; TRBD1 agrees at 11 bases. The CDR3 is made up of 16 amino acids. The V gene's germline CDR1 is MNHEY and CDR2 SVGAGI. V was clipped by 2 bases and J by 7 bases; unmatched bases: 7. This chain's CDR3 is CASSYIGQGAVNEQFF. Here the CDR3 DNA reads TGTGCCAGCAGTTACATAGGACAGGGGGCTGTGAATGAGCAGTTCTTC.

The V gene is TRBV9, the J gene TRBJ2-3; D tentatively fits TRBD1 or TRBD2 (6 bases each). Trimming removed 4 bases from V and 4 bases from J, with 19 bases in between. This CDR3 spans 16 amino acids. CDR1 and CDR2 from the germline V gene are SGDLS and YYNGEE. The CDR3 loop reads CASSLKRGVGADTQYF. The CDR3 nucleotides are TGTGCCAGCAGCTTGAAGAGGGGGGTCGGTGCAGATACGCAGTATTTT.

The rearrangement links TRBV7-9 to TRBJ2-2; no reliable D call. This CDR3 has 12 residues. V was trimmed by 5 bases and J by 5 bases, leaving 6 bases between them. Germline V gene data show CDR1 as SEHNR and CDR2 as FQNEAQ (reference sequence). The chain's CDR3 is CASSVRTGELFF. The CDR3 DNA sequence: TGTGCCAGCAGCGTGAGGACCGGGGAGCTGTTTTTT.

The chain combines TRBV6-1 with TRBJ1-2; tentatively, D is TRBD1 (5 bases). With 6 bases removed from V and 8 bases from J, the gap between germline ends came to 10 bases. The CDR3 contains 11 residues. CDR1 and CDR2 (germline): MNHNS, SASEGT. DNA for the CDR3: TGTGCCAGCAGCCACGGGGGGGGCTACACCTTC. Its protein is CASSHGGGYTF.

The CDR3 nucleotides read TGTGCCACCGCGGGGGGAAGAGGGGTGAACACTGAAGCTTTCTTT. It encodes CATAGGRGVNTEAFF. The chain employs TRBV28 and TRBJ1-1, with D perhaps TRBD1 (5 bases). With 10 bases removed from V and 0 bases from J, the gap between germline ends came to 18 bases. This CDR3 region has 15 residues. CDR1 is MDHEN and CDR2 is SYDVKM in the germline V gene.

This chain uses TRBV7-8 with TRBJ2-5, with 8 nucleotides matching TRBD2. Germline V CDR1 and CDR2: SGHVS, FQNEAQ. The junction had 17 bases not matched to a gene; V was cut back by 6 bases and J by 5 bases. The CDR3 is made up of 17 amino acids. The CDR3 bases are TGTGCCAGCAGGGCCCAGCGGGAGTGGGGGCAGGGGGAGACCCAGTACTTC. Amino acid sequence: CASRAQREWGQGETQYF. Looking up the rest from reference TRBV7-8 and TRBJ2-5 gives the full variable domain: GAGVSQSPRYKVAKRGQDVALRCDPISGHVSLFWYQQALGQGPEFLTYFQNEAQLDKSGLPSDRFFAERPEGSVSTLKIQRTQQEDSAVYLCASRAQREWGQGETQYFGPGTRLLVL.

The rearrangement uses TRBV6-1 and TRBJ2-7; 7 bases map to TRBD1. With 3 bases clipped from V and 7 bases from J, the junction kept 12 bases outside the gene matches. From germline, CDR1 is MNHNS and CDR2 SASEGT. The CDR3 is 15 amino acids. The CDR3 is CASSETWDSRREQYF. The DNA for the CDR3 is TGTGCCAGCAGTGAGACCTGGGACAGTCGGCGTGAGCAGTACTTC.

The rearrangement links TRBV9 to TRBJ2-5, with a weak D call TRBD2 (6 bases). The CDR3 covers 15 residues. Germline V lookup: CDR1 SGDLS, CDR2 YYNGEE. With 3 bases removed from V and 5 bases from J, the gap between germline ends came to 17 bases. This CDR3 reads CASSGSAGWGETQYF. The CDR3 DNA sequence: TGTGCCAGCAGCGGGAGTGCGGGATGGGGGGAGACCCAGTACTTC.

The chain has TRBV5-8 and TRBJ2-5; no clear D gene. The CDR3 covers 11 residues. Between the trimmed V and J ends, which lost 3 bases and 5 bases, there was a span of 5 bases. Per the germline V gene, CDR1 is SGHTS and CDR2 is YDEGEE. CDR3: CASSSRETQYF. The CDR3 DNA follows: TGTGCCAGCAGCTCAAGGGAGACCCAGTACTTC.

This sequence joins TRBV2 and TRBJ2-1; weak D call: TRBD2 (5 bases). The germline V gene encodes CDR1 SNHLY and CDR2 FYNNEI. V was shortened by 4 bases and J by 6 bases, with 13 bases between the two germline ends. The CDR3 contains 14 residues. CDR3 bases: TGTGCCAGCAGTGGCGGACTGGCCGGCAATGAGCAGTTCTTC. This sequence encodes CASSGGLAGNEQFF.

This clone is a singleton in its sample. This chain connects TRBV11-3 to TRBJ1-1; D gene uncertain. V lost 3 bases and J lost 1, with 6 bases in between. The V gene's germline CDR1 is SGHNT and CDR2 YENEEA. This CDR3 has 13 amino acids. CDR3 protein: CASSFRPNTEAFF. The CDR3 DNA is TGTGCCAGCAGCTTTAGGCCGAACACTGAAGCTTTCTTT.

The chain recombines TRBV29-1 with TRBJ2-1; D call uncertain. This CDR3 is built from 9 residues. V lost 4 bases to trimming and J lost 9 bases, with 4 bases between them. Looked up from germline, CDR1 is SQVTM and CDR2 is ANQGSEA. The CDR3 DNA sequence: TGCAGCGTTGGATTTGAGCAGTTCTTC. Translation: CSVGFEQFF.